Listed below are T cell receptor beta chains from one sample, sequenced in a study of blood T cell repertoires in COVID-19. Libraries were prepared by immunoSEQ multiplex PCR; TCRdb keeps only in-frame clonotypes and omits some of them. The sample shows about 160,000 clones, about 80% of them seen only once. Sequenced input: peripheral blood. The receptors derive from a woman in her forties with COVID-19, enrolled during active disease. The conserved cysteine and the conserved F or W are not part of the CDR3 here. The D gene is left open where the match is weak.

CDR3 length: 14; D gene: -; J gene: TRBJ1-2; V gene: TRBV2; CDR3 protein: ASRAVVTETNYGYT
CDR3 length: 12; D gene: -; J gene: TRBJ2-1; V gene: TRBV30; CDR3 protein: AWNKGRSYNEQF
CDR3 length: 13; D gene: TRBD1; J gene: TRBJ2-1; V gene: TRBV18; CDR3 protein: ASSSQGAKNNEQF
CDR3 length: 8; D gene: -; J gene: TRBJ1-2; V gene: TRBV13; CDR3 protein: ASSLMGLT
CDR3 length: 13; D gene: -; J gene: TRBJ1-3; V gene: TRBV7-2; CDR3 protein: ASSPGAGGGNTIY
CDR3 length: 16; D gene: -; J gene: TRBJ2-2; V gene: TRBV6-1; CDR3 protein: ASSELAGSGANTGELF
CDR3 length: 11; D gene: -; J gene: TRBJ2-5; V gene: TRBV5-1; CDR3 protein: ASSPDTHETQY
CDR3 length: 12; D gene: TRBD1; J gene: TRBJ1-5; V gene: TRBV2; CDR3 protein: ASSEGTGGQPQH
CDR3 length: 13; D gene: -; J gene: TRBJ1-6; V gene: TRBV6-1; CDR3 protein: ASSESPRGNSPLH
CDR3 length: 12; D gene: TRBD2; J gene: TRBJ2-1; V gene: TRBV4-2; CDR3 protein: ASSHEGLAGGQF
CDR3 length: 13; D gene: TRBD2; J gene: TRBJ2-1; V gene: TRBV6-1; CDR3 protein: ASSDLAGERDEQF
CDR3 length: 10; D gene: -; J gene: TRBJ1-2; V gene: TRBV7-8; CDR3 protein: ASSLGEGRET
CDR3 length: 11; D gene: -; J gene: TRBJ1-1; V gene: TRBV18; CDR3 protein: ASSHDRYTEAF
CDR3 length: 14; D gene: TRBD2; J gene: TRBJ2-1; V gene: TRBV7-3; CDR3 protein: ASSPGGTNLYNEQF
CDR3 length: 12; D gene: TRBD2; J gene: TRBJ2-3; V gene: TRBV11-2; CDR3 protein: ASSELASTDTQY
CDR3 length: 13; D gene: -; J gene: TRBJ1-1; V gene: TRBV10-1; CDR3 protein: ASSGGKTGNTEAF
CDR3 length: 14; D gene: TRBD1; J gene: TRBJ2-1; V gene: TRBV7-3; CDR3 protein: ASSLRPTGGYNEQF
CDR3 length: 11; D gene: TRBD1; J gene: TRBJ1-2; V gene: TRBV19; CDR3 protein: ASSRQGMDGYT
CDR3 length: 14; D gene: TRBD2; J gene: TRBJ2-1; V gene: TRBV3-1/TRBV3-2; CDR3 protein: ASSQETSGGYNEQF
CDR3 length: 13; D gene: TRBD1; J gene: TRBJ1-5; V gene: TRBV28; CDR3 protein: ASSDPGTGVQPQH
CDR3 length: 13; D gene: -; J gene: TRBJ2-1; V gene: TRBV6-5; CDR3 protein: ASIRKARGTNEQF
CDR3 length: 14; D gene: -; J gene: TRBJ1-5; V gene: TRBV19; CDR3 protein: ASKPGGPYSNQPQH